The 5 T cell receptor beta chains below come from one sample, sequenced in a study of blood T cell repertoires in COVID-19. The data were produced by immunoSEQ multiplex PCR, yet TCRdb's version contains in-frame clones alone and is incomplete. The sample has 50,000 or so clones; 75% to 90% are singletons. The sequenced sample consisted of peripheral blood. Source of these receptors: a human donor in a cohort sampled during active COVID-19.

The chain has TRBV29-1 and TRBJ2-5, with TRBD1 matching 7 bases. Trimming cost V 7 bases and J 2 bases; bases outside gene matches: 4. Germline assignment: CDR1 SQVTM and CDR2 ANQGSEA. This CDR3 comprises 12 residues. The CDR3 here is CSARQGQETQYF. In nucleotides, the CDR3 is TGCAGCGCCCGACAGGGTCAAGAGACCCAGTACTTC. The full variable domain, with the rest looked up from reference TRBV29-1 and TRBJ2-5, is SAVISQKPSRDICQRGTSLTIQCQVDSQVTMMFWYRQQPGQSLTLIATANQGSEATYESGFVIDKFPISRPNLTFSTLTVSNMSPEDSSIYLCSARQGQETQYFGPGTRLLVL.

The chain carries TRBV3-1 (or the pseudogene TRBV3-2) and TRBJ2-5, with 8 nucleotides matching TRBD2. CDR1 is LGHDT and CDR2 is YNNKEL in the germline V gene (reference sequence). The junction had 4 bases not matched to a gene; V was cut back by 2 bases and J by 5 bases. The CDR3 contains 14 residues. CDR3 amino acids: CASSQSGGGETQYF. The CDR3 bases are TGTGCCAGCAGCCAAAGCGGGGGCGGGGAGACCCAGTACTTC.

This clone was recorded a few times. V is TRBV18 and J is TRBJ2-1, with 8 nucleotides matching TRBD1. V lost 2 bases to trimming and J lost 9 bases; unmatched junction nucleotides: 9. The germline V gene encodes CDR1 KGHSH and CDR2 LQKENI. This CDR3 is built from 15 residues. In DNA, the CDR3 is TGTGCCAGCTCACCAACGACAGGGGCCGACTTTGAGCAGTTCTTC. Its translation is CASSPTTGADFEQFF.

The V gene is TRBV14, the J gene TRBJ1-1; 7 nucleotides align to TRBD1. After removal of 4 bases from V and 1 base from J, the junction contained 12 bases not matched to a gene. This CDR3 is built from 17 residues. Germline V gene sequence: CDR1 SGHDN, CDR2 FVKESK. The CDR3 DNA sequence: TGTGCCAGCAGCCGAATAGAAGGGGGCCCTCCGAACACTGAAGCTTTCTTT. Translating gives CASSRIEGGPPNTEAFF.

This clone was seen once. The chain uses TRBV10-2 and TRBJ2-2; D is undetermined. CDR3 size: 13 residues. V was shortened by 0 bases and J by 7 bases, with 6 bases between the two germline ends. Germline V gene data show CDR1 as WSHSY and CDR2 as SAAADI. The CDR3 nucleotides are TGCGCCAGCAGTGAGTCGCGAGGCGGGGAGCTGTTTTTT. Amino acids: CASSESRGGELFF.